Each of the 13 T cell receptor beta chains below was sequenced from the same sample in a study of cytomegalovirus exposure and HLA in healthy donors. Measured with immunoSEQ multiplex PCR; TCRdb has only the in-frame clones, and not every one. The data contain fewer than 200,000 clones, nearly 90% of them seen just once; the ten biggest clones take up under 13%. Source material: PBMCs. Every receptor here comes from a woman aged 18-29 years in good health and CMV-seropositive.

CDR3 nucleotides: TGTGCCAGCAGGCCCCGAGGGGATCGGGGGGTTAATCAGCCCCAGCATTTT. Translating it yields CASRPRGDRGVNQPQHF. V is TRBV2 and J is TRBJ1-5; D possibly corresponds to TRBD1 (5 bases). The CDR3 sequence is 17 residues long. Germline V gene sequence: CDR1 SNHLY, CDR2 FYNNEI. Trimming shortened V by 6 bases and J by 4 bases, and 22 bases separated the two germline ends.

This sequence joins TRBV28 and TRBJ2-2; tentatively, D is TRBD2 (5 bases). Trimming left V 5 bases short and J 4 bases short, with 8 bases between. The CDR3 runs 13 residues. CDR1 and CDR2 (germline): MDHEN, SYDVKM. As DNA, the CDR3 is TGTGCCAGCAGTATCGGACTCACCGGGGAGCTGTTTTTT. This encodes CASSIGLTGELFF.

The chain recombines TRBV5-1 with TRBJ1-3; D not certain. The CDR3 totals 15 residues. CDR1 is SGHRS, CDR2 YFSETQ, per germline. With 4 bases removed from V and 0 bases from J, the gap between germline ends came to 11 bases. CDR3: CASSPDSNSGNTIYF. The CDR3 region has the DNA TGCGCCAGCAGCCCGGACTCCAACTCTGGAAACACCATATATTTT.

The rearrangement joins TRBV5-4 to TRBJ1-5; TRBD1 might be the D (6 bases). Germline-derived CDR1 and CDR2 are SGHNT and YYREEE (reference sequence). This CDR3 contains 12 residues. Trimming cost V 4 bases and J 4 bases, with 6 bases left between them. The CDR3 region has the DNA TGTGCCAGCAGCCAGGGGAATCAGCCCCAGCATTTT. It yields the protein CASSQGNQPQHF.

The V call is TRBV2, the J call TRBJ1-1; 8 nucleotides align to TRBD1. CDR3 length equals 14 residues. CDR1 SNHLY and CDR2 FYNNEI come from the germline V gene. J was trimmed by 1 base and V by 5 bases; bases with no gene match: 3. For the CDR3, the DNA is TGTGCCAGCAGTAAGACAGGGGCGAACACTGAAGCTTTCTTT. As protein: CASSKTGANTEAFF.

In its sample, this clone was seen once. This chain uses TRBV5-1 with TRBJ1-5; 9 nucleotides agree with TRBD1. CDR3 length: 15 amino acids. The V gene end was trimmed by 5 bases and the J gene end by 5 bases; junction bases not matched to a gene: 8. CDR1 and CDR2 (germline): SGHRS, YFSETQ. In DNA form, the CDR3 reads TGCGCCAGCAGACGGACAGGGGATGTCGATCAGCCCCAGCATTTT. Its translation is CASRRTGDVDQPQHF. Using reference TRBV5-1 and TRBJ1-5 for the parts outside the CDR3, the full variable domain is KAGVTQTPRYLIKTRGQQVTLSCSPISGHRSVSWYQQTPGQGLQFLFEYFSETQRNKGNFPGRFSGRQFSNSRSEMNVSTLELGDSALYLCASRRTGDVDQPQHFGDGTRLSIL.

V and J are TRBV5-4 and TRBJ1-4; 10 nucleotides match TRBD1. V shed 2 bases and J 3 bases; nucleotides not matched to a gene: 1. The CDR3 has 15 residues. In germline, CDR1 is SGHNT, CDR2 YYREEE (reference sequence). The CDR3 DNA reads as TGTGCCAGCAGCTTCGGACAGGGGGCTAATGAAAAACTGTTTTTT. This gives the protein CASSFGQGANEKLFF.

This clone was counted once. The V call is TRBV2, the J call TRBJ1-5, with TRBD1 as a possible D gene (5 bases). V was trimmed by 3 bases and J by 6 bases, leaving 12 bases between them. Germline V gene lookup returns CDR1 SNHLY and CDR2 FYNNEI. The length of the CDR3 is 14 residues. The CDR3 reads CASSEKGRFQPQHF. The CDR3, as DNA: TGTGCCAGCAGTGAGAAGGGGCGTTTTCAGCCCCAGCATTTT.

The V and J genes are TRBV7-3 and TRBJ2-1; tentative D call: TRBD2 (5 bases). V was trimmed by 7 bases and J by 8 bases, leaving 18 bases between them. The CDR3 is 14 amino acids. Looked up from germline, CDR1 is SGHTA and CDR2 is FQGTGA. In DNA form, the CDR3 reads TGTGCCAGCACCCTTTTAGGGAGTGGGGATGAGCAGTTCTTC. It encodes CASTLLGSGDEQFF.

This clone has more than one count but fewer than ten. The J gene is TRBJ1-2, the V gene TRBV19; 10 nucleotides agree with TRBD1. V shed 6 bases, J shed 8 bases, and the junction held 15 bases outside the gene matches. CDR1 and CDR2 from the germline V gene are LNHDA and SQIVND (reference sequence). The CDR3 runs to 16 residues. The CDR3 loop reads CASSPSDAGTGDGYTF. CDR3 nucleotide sequence: TGTGCCAGTAGCCCCTCCGACGCCGGGACAGGGGACGGCTACACCTTC. Complete variable domain (other parts from reference TRBV19 and TRBJ1-2): DGGITQSPKYLFRKEGQNVTLSCEQNLNHDAMYWYRQDPGQGLRLIYYSQIVNDFQKGDIAEGYSVSREKKESFPLTVTSAQKNPTAFYLCASSPSDAGTGDGYTFGSGTRLTVV.

This chain joins TRBV5-1 and TRBJ1-1, with D perhaps matching TRBD1 (5 bases). The CDR3 extends over 16 amino acids. Per germline, CDR1 SGHRS and CDR2 YFSETQ. V was clipped by 4 bases and J by 2 bases, with 18 bases between them. CDR3 bases: TGCGCCAGCAGCAGGACAACAGGAAGGAAAAACACTGAAGCTTTCTTT. It yields the protein CASSRTTGRKNTEAFF.

The chain is built from TRBV2 and TRBJ2-1, with D tentatively TRBD2 (6 bases). CDR3 length: 13 amino acids. The germline V gene has CDR1 SNHLY and CDR2 FYNNEI. Trimming removed 3 bases from V and 8 bases from J, with 11 bases in between. The CDR3: CASSEVGSYEQFF. Here the CDR3 DNA reads TGTGCCAGCAGTGAGGTCGGGAGTTATGAGCAGTTCTTC. The full variable domain, its missing parts supplied by reference TRBV2 and TRBJ2-1, is EPEVTQTPSHQVTQMGQEVILRCVPISNHLYFYWYRQILGQKVEFLVSFYNNEISEKSEIFDDQFSVERPDGSNFTLKIRSTKLEDSAMYFCASSEVGSYEQFFGPGTRLTVL.

The rearrangement links TRBV5-1 to TRBJ1-2, with D perhaps TRBD1 (6 bases). The V end lost 1 base, the J end lost 6 bases, and 16 bases lay between the germline ends. CDR1 is SGHRS, CDR2 YFSETQ, per germline. The CDR3 has 15 residues. CDR3 DNA: TGCGCCAGCAGCTTGAATTCGGGGGGCGAGGATGGCTACACCTTC. It translates to CASSLNSGGEDGYTF. The entire variable domain, with the rest obtained from reference TRBV5-1 and TRBJ1-2, is as follows: KAGVTQTPRYLIKTRGQQVTLSCSPISGHRSVSWYQQTPGQGLQFLFEYFSETQRNKGNFPGRFSGRQFSNSRSEMNVSTLELGDSALYLCASSLNSGGEDGYTFGSGTRLTVV.